This TCR beta chain was captured in a study of cytomegalovirus exposure and HLA in healthy donors. The germline V and J ends were trimmed by 5 bases and 12 bases, with 14 bases remaining between them. CDR1 and CDR2 (germline): SEHNR, FQNEAQ (reference sequence). The CDR3 loop spans 12 amino acids. Clones were read by immunoSEQ multiplex PCR, and TCRdb kept only the in-frame ones, dropping some. Of around 300,000 clones listed, approximately 88% are singletons. The clonotype comes from a man aged 25 to 45 in good health and CMV-seronegative. Sample: PBMCs. V and J are TRBV7-9 and TRBJ2-1, with D perhaps TRBD2 (5 bases). The CDR3: CASSQAAGMQFF. CDR3 nucleotides: TGTGCCAGCAGCCAAGCCGCCGGGATGCAGTTCTTC.